This T cell receptor beta chain was recovered during a study of blood T cell repertoires in COVID-19. Germline V lookup: CDR1 LNHDA, CDR2 SQIVND (reference sequence). CDR3 size: 13 residues. V lost 3 bases and J 8 bases, leaving 13 bases between the germline ends. Authors' data handling: Reference gene primer amplification yielded estimated nucleated cell counts. Produced via immunoSEQ multiplex PCR; TCRdb's table is partial and in-frame only. V, J and clone size were drawn from that table, and D and trimming were deduced from the DNA. The sample carries a few hundred thousand clones, about 86% recorded once.

The clonotype comes from a man between 18 and 35 years old with active or convalescent COVID-19. This sequence joins TRBV19 and TRBJ1-2; D unclear. Input material: peripheral blood. CDR3 protein: CASSIKGAGGYTF. CDR3 nucleotides: TGTGCCAGTAGTATTAAGGGTGCGGGCGGCTACACCTTC.